These 15 T cell receptor beta chains originate from one sample sequenced in a study of OX40 agonist ivuxolimab in advanced cancers. Sequencing was performed with immunoSEQ multiplex PCR; in TCRdb, only in-frame clones are kept and a portion is missing. The sample lists about 31,000 clones, 70% to 90% occurring once. Sequenced material: CD4+ or CD8+ T cells sorted from blood, taken in a trial of the OX40 agonist ivuxolimab. These receptors were collected from an adult with an advanced solid tumor such as melanoma, head and neck, liver or kidney cancer.

V and J are TRBV29-1 and TRBJ2-5, with TRBD1 identical over 7 bases. V lost 8 bases, J lost 2 bases, and 11 bases stayed unmatched. Germline CDR1 is SQVTM and CDR2 is ANQGSEA. CDR3 length equals 14 residues. The CDR3 sequence is CSIHGGTEQETQYF. CDR3 bases: TGCAGCATCCACGGTGGGACAGAACAAGAGACCCAGTACTTC.

CDR3 in DNA: TGCGCCAGCAGCACCGCGGCTAGCGGGAGCACTGGGGGGGAGCAGTTCTTC. Its protein product is CASSTAASGSTGGEQFF. The chain joins TRBV5-1 to TRBJ2-1; TRBD2 matches 10 bases. The V gene end was trimmed by 4 bases and the J gene end by 10 bases; junction bases not matched to a gene: 17. CDR1 is SGHRS, CDR2 YFSETQ, per germline. This CDR3 spans 17 amino acids.

This sequence joins TRBV2 and TRBJ2-5, with D perhaps TRBD2 (5 bases). The DNA end lines up better with TRBJ2-7; the J call may be wrong. The CDR3 sequence is 14 residues long. Germline V gene lookup returns CDR1 SNHLY and CDR2 FYNNEI. The CDR3 reads CASSLSGPFYEQYF. The CDR3 DNA follows: TGTGCCAGCTCCCTAAGCGGTCCCTTCTACGAGCAGTACTTC.

The chain employs TRBV9 and TRBJ2-7, with 11 bases fitting TRBD2. The CDR3 runs to 16 residues. J was trimmed by 7 bases and V by 1 base; bases with no gene match: 10. CDR1 SGDLS and CDR2 YYNGEE come from the germline V gene. This CDR3 is CASSVSQLAGEREQYF. For the CDR3, the DNA is TGTGCCAGCAGCGTAAGTCAACTAGCGGGAGAAAGGGAGCAGTACTTC.

V usage is TRBV11-1 and J usage is TRBJ2-1; tentatively, D is TRBD1 (6 bases). Per the germline V gene, CDR1 is SGHAT and CDR2 is FQDESV (reference sequence). V was cut by 4 bases and J by 7 bases, with 20 bases left in between. The CDR3 loop spans 16 amino acids. This CDR3 is CASSSPYLGGRNEQFF. The CDR3 DNA sequence: TGTGCCAGCAGCTCCCCGTACCTTGGGGGCAGGAATGAGCAGTTCTTC.

This rearrangement joins TRBV9 to TRBJ2-7, with D possibly matching TRBD1 (6 bases). Germline values: CDR1 SGDLS, CDR2 YYNGEE. V lost 1 base and J lost 5, with 10 bases in between. This CDR3 is built from 13 residues. CDR3 protein: CASSVTGSDEQYF. CDR3 DNA: TGTGCCAGCAGCGTAACAGGGTCCGACGAGCAGTACTTC. Complete variable domain (other parts from reference TRBV9 and TRBJ2-7): DSGVTQTPKHLITATGQRVTLRCSPRSGDLSVYWYQQSLDQGLQFLIQYYNGEERAKGNILERFSAQQFPDLHSELNLSSLELGDSALYFCASSVTGSDEQYFGPGTRLTVT.

This rearrangement joins TRBV6-6 to TRBJ2-7; D remains unclear. The CDR3 consists of 12 residues. With 5 bases removed from V and 2 bases from J, the gap between germline ends came to 7 bases. Germline CDR1 is MNHNY and CDR2 is SVGAGI (reference sequence). In nucleotides, the CDR3 is TGTGCCAGCAGTCAAAAGACCTACGAGCAGTACTTC. Its translation is CASSQKTYEQYF.

This chain connects TRBV28 to TRBJ1-1; TRBD1 might be the D (5 bases). The CDR3 loop spans 14 amino acids. V was clipped by 8 bases and J by 1 base, with 14 bases between them. In germline, CDR1 is MDHEN, CDR2 SYDVKM. The CDR3 here is CASSTGGRNTEAFF. In DNA form, the CDR3 reads TGTGCCAGCTCCACCGGGGGTAGGAACACTGAAGCTTTCTTT. Looking up the rest from reference TRBV28 and TRBJ1-1 gives the full variable domain: DVKVTQSSRYLVKRTGEKVFLECVQDMDHENMFWYRQDPGLGLRLIYFSYDVKMKEKGDIPEGYSVSREKKERFSLILESASTNQTSMYLCASSTGGRNTEAFFGQGTRLTVV.

The DNA for the CDR3 is TGTGCCAGTAGCCCGAAAAGGGTGTATAGCAATCAGCCCCAGCATTTT. Translating it yields CASSPKRVYSNQPQHF. The V and J genes are TRBV19 and TRBJ1-5, with unresolved D. From germline, CDR1 is LNHDA and CDR2 SQIVND (reference sequence). V was trimmed by 6 bases and J by 0 bases, leaving 15 bases between them. CDR3 length: 16 residues.

This clone was picked up a small number of times. This rearrangement joins TRBV2 to TRBJ2-1; the D is unclear. Trimming left V 6 bases short and J 3 bases short, with 9 bases between. Germline loops: CDR1 SNHLY, CDR2 FYNNEI. This CDR3 is 13 amino acids long. The CDR3 nucleotides read TGTGCCAGCAGCCCCCCACGCTACAATGAGCAGTTCTTC. It yields the protein CASSPPRYNEQFF.

This chain links TRBV11-2 with TRBJ2-7; a possible D gene is TRBD1 (6 bases). The CDR3 has 14 amino acids. V lost 4 bases and J lost 2, with 12 bases in between. Germline V gene lookup returns CDR1 SGHAT and CDR2 FQNNGV. This CDR3 reads CASSSLQGTYEQYF. The CDR3 nucleotides are TGTGCCAGCAGCTCCCTACAGGGTACCTACGAGCAGTACTTC.

This sequence joins TRBV13 and TRBJ2-5; 7 nucleotides match TRBD1. The J call could be wrong; TRBJ2-7 is a better fit for the DNA end. The CDR3 has 13 residues. CDR1 and CDR2 (germline): PRHDT, FYEKMQ (reference sequence). The CDR3 DNA is TGTGCCAGCAGCCAGGGGACAGCCTACGAGCAGTACTTC. This sequence encodes CASSQGTAYEQYF.

The chain uses TRBV5-1 and TRBJ2-3; 12 bases match TRBD2. Trimming cost V 0 bases and J 1 base; bases outside gene matches: 15. Germline CDR1 and CDR2: SGHRS and YFSETQ. The CDR3 extends over 21 amino acids. The CDR3 is CASSLAWTGRLAGDRTDTQYF. CDR3 in DNA: TGCGCCAGCAGCTTGGCCTGGACAGGCAGACTAGCGGGGGACCGCACAGATACGCAGTATTTT.

This chain connects TRBV6-1 to TRBJ2-1; a possible D gene is TRBD1 (6 bases). There are 16 residues in the CDR3. Trimming shortened V by 2 bases and J by 2 bases, and 13 bases separated the two germline ends. In germline, CDR1 is MNHNS, CDR2 SASEGT. Written as DNA, the CDR3 is TGTGCCAGCAGTGAACAGGGGCTTCGAACCTACAATGAGCAGTTCTTC. Translated: CASSEQGLRTYNEQFF.

The chain joins TRBV7-8 to TRBJ1-2; no clear D. Between the trimmed V and J ends, which lost 1 base and 3 bases, there was a span of 9 bases. The CDR3 runs to 14 residues. CDR1 SGHVS and CDR2 FQNEAQ come from the germline V gene. For the CDR3, the DNA is TGTGCCAGCAGCTTAGGGAGGTCGGACTATGGCTACACCTTC. Its translation: CASSLGRSDYGYTF.